The rows below give T cell receptor beta chains drawn from one sample of a study of neurological immune-mediated disorders. TCRdb re-called the 5' RACE reads with MiXCR, one entry per CDR3 protein. Altogether 45,000 to 70,000 distinct CDR3 sequences are present, roughly 4.4% being singletons, with the ten largest covering 2.5% to 3%. The source material was PBMCs. The origin of the receptors is a middle-aged man with multiple sclerosis. Each CDR3 is given with its conserved first and last residue.

cdr3_length v_call cdr3_aa
15 TRBV5-1 CASSLAEPETYGYTF
15 TRBV4-1 CASSQETRDYNEQFF
15 TRBV29-1 CSVKPPGQGYTEAFF
15 TRBV7-9 CASSLHTGQTYEQYF
14 TRBV7-8 CASSLAGQANEQFF
15 TRBV28 CASNSQGPINQPQHF
15 TRBV20-1 CSARDFAGSSYEQYF
13 TRBV6-5 CASSFRRGQPQHF
16 TRBV28 CASSLPGPYSNQPQHF
14 TRBV4-1 CANSQEDRTYEQYF
14 TRBV29-1 CSVSQMIESTEAFF
16 TRBV3-1 CASSPLGLAENNEQFF
14 TRBV5-1 CASSLGNSYNEQFF
14 TRBV24-1 CATRPPGDSNEQFF
15 TRBV7-3 CASSLSAGYTGELFF
14 TRBV12-3/TRBV12-4 CASTGVRTQDTQYF
11 TRBV28 CASSFFYEQYF
17 TRBV18 CASSPKVIEKSGNTIYF
15 TRBV5-1 CASSLLQGANNEQFF
13 TRBV10-3 CAIAAPSGNEQYF
14 TRBV5-1 CASSLYSTAETQYF
17 TRBV7-8 CASSSDRLRASNYGYTF
15 TRBV20-1 CSARDLAGAINIQYF
16 TRBV7-9 CASSLAAPGIPRGYTF
11 TRBV6-6 CASSPLDEQYF
16 TRBV11-2 CASSRALVAGENIQYF
13 TRBV10-3 CASKGRQTNEQFF
13 TRBV5-1 CASPWVTTDTQYF
13 TRBV12-5 CASGLAVNTEAFF
11 TRBV5-6 CASKEADTQYF
13 TRBV25-1 CASSRGAQETQYF
16 TRBV5-6 CASSLVAAGGQDEQFF
13 TRBV18 CASSEVSNQPQNF
13 TRBV7-9 CASSYLGGAEAFF
15 TRBV28 CASSPPGGLNQPQHF
12 TRBV6-5 CATATGGQPQNF
13 TRBV12-3/TRBV12-4 CASRARLKETQYF
12 TRBV29-1 CSVVKGGWELFF
14 TRBV25-1 CASSEATPNQPQHF
15 TRBV7-2 CASSWNRGYTGELFF
15 TRBV10-3 CAISPAEGGTDTQYF
18 TRBV7-8 CASSLVGLTGVTNYGYTF
13 TRBV10-3 CAIRGQPSYEQYF
15 TRBV6-5 CASSLVTGGTGELFF
14 TRBV7-9 CASSPGGPQETQYF
15 TRBV12-3/TRBV12-4 CASSLQARIKDTQYF
14 TRBV20-1 CSADQGATKKIQYF
14 TRBV20-1 CSAKTGTGAETQYF
13 TRBV6-5 CASRRTGDTEAFF